These T cell receptor beta chains were read from a single sample in a study of cytomegalovirus exposure and HLA in healthy donors. Method: immunoSEQ multiplex PCR; TCRdb's copy keeps in-frame clones and lacks some. The table lists 100,000 to 150,000 clones, 94% of them singletons. Source material: PBMCs. Every receptor here comes from a woman younger than 35 in good health and CMV-seronegative. Both conserved end residues are part of each CDR3. Each record gives: clone size, V gene, D gene, J gene, CDR3 protein. The D gene is left open where the match is weak. Expanded clones are given a class, and other clones once, few, many or no size at all.

abundance: once
v_gene: TRBV7-9
d_gene: -
j_gene: TRBJ2-7
CDR3aa: CASSPQGHNRVEQYF

abundance: once
v_gene: TRBV6-6
d_gene: TRBD1
j_gene: TRBJ2-7
CDR3aa: CASTRDRVSYEQYF

abundance: -
v_gene: TRBV7-3
d_gene: TRBD2
j_gene: TRBJ2-7
CDR3aa: CASRLSLAGNEQYF

abundance: -
v_gene: TRBV5-1
d_gene: -
j_gene: TRBJ1-2
CDR3aa: CASSLTWSGNGYTF

abundance: -
v_gene: TRBV19
d_gene: -
j_gene: TRBJ1-2
CDR3aa: CASRAGNYGYTF

abundance: few
v_gene: TRBV5-1
d_gene: -
j_gene: TRBJ1-3
CDR3aa: CASSGGQRNTIYF

abundance: -
v_gene: TRBV9
d_gene: TRBD2
j_gene: TRBJ2-1
CDR3aa: CASSVYAGGYNEQFF

abundance: -
v_gene: TRBV19
d_gene: -
j_gene: TRBJ2-7
CDR3aa: CASSDWNEQYF

abundance: -
v_gene: TRBV10-1
d_gene: -
j_gene: TRBJ2-3
CDR3aa: CASRQDHTDTQYF

abundance: -
v_gene: TRBV6-5
d_gene: -
j_gene: TRBJ2-1
CDR3aa: CASISSYNEQFF

abundance: -
v_gene: TRBV5-6
d_gene: -
j_gene: TRBJ2-3
CDR3aa: CASTPEASDTQYF

abundance: -
v_gene: TRBV5-1
d_gene: TRBD1
j_gene: TRBJ2-1
CDR3aa: CASSYEGAGNEQFF

abundance: -
v_gene: TRBV11-1
d_gene: -
j_gene: TRBJ2-1
CDR3aa: CASSLQGSDNEQFF

abundance: -
v_gene: TRBV15
d_gene: -
j_gene: TRBJ1-3
CDR3aa: CATAGNPGNTIYF

abundance: -
v_gene: TRBV4-1
d_gene: -
j_gene: TRBJ2-1
CDR3aa: CASSQVFVQVAERAFF

abundance: -
v_gene: TRBV6-1
d_gene: -
j_gene: TRBJ2-3
CDR3aa: CASIEGSLADTQYF

abundance: -
v_gene: TRBV19
d_gene: TRBD1
j_gene: TRBJ2-1
CDR3aa: CASGAGGSHNEQFF

abundance: once
v_gene: TRBV18
d_gene: TRBD1
j_gene: TRBJ1-1
CDR3aa: CASSPAGGLRTEAFF

abundance: -
v_gene: TRBV4-1
d_gene: TRBD2
j_gene: TRBJ2-3
CDR3aa: CASSQDVSGREYVADTQYF

abundance: -
v_gene: TRBV6-1
d_gene: -
j_gene: TRBJ1-1
CDR3aa: CASSEPNGGGVEAFF

abundance: -
v_gene: TRBV28
d_gene: -
j_gene: TRBJ1-2
CDR3aa: CAIGVAFNYGYTF

abundance: -
v_gene: TRBV25-1
d_gene: TRBD1
j_gene: TRBJ2-2
CDR3aa: CASRVTGTGTGTGELFF

abundance: -
v_gene: TRBV5-6
d_gene: -
j_gene: TRBJ2-1
CDR3aa: CASSLFPSSQFF

abundance: -
v_gene: TRBV5-4
d_gene: -
j_gene: TRBJ2-1
CDR3aa: CASSLDSPEQFF

abundance: -
v_gene: TRBV6-5
d_gene: TRBD2
j_gene: TRBJ2-7
CDR3aa: CASSYSSSGLYEQYF

abundance: -
v_gene: TRBV5-4
d_gene: -
j_gene: TRBJ1-1
CDR3aa: CASSPTESGQRQYFF

abundance: -
v_gene: TRBV18
d_gene: -
j_gene: TRBJ1-2
CDR3aa: CASSPMQGQYYGYTF

abundance: -
v_gene: TRBV25-1
d_gene: -
j_gene: TRBJ1-1
CDR3aa: CASSEWVGAAFF